Following are 27 T cell receptor beta chains from one sample sequenced in a study of T cells after yellow fever vaccination. TCRdb recomputed calls from the 5' RACE reads with MiXCR, one row per CDR3 protein. The sample has some 320,000 distinct CDR3 sequences, around 4.4% seen once. The input for sequencing was PBMCs, taken 15 days after the yellow fever booster vaccination. Receptors were obtained from a man aged 18 to 29 who received the YFV17D yellow fever vaccine.

This clonotype was detected only a few times. V and J are TRBV5-1 and TRBJ2-1; 8 positions match TRBD1. J gave up 5 bases and V 5 bases, and 3 bases lay outside the gene matches. CDR1 SGHRS and CDR2 YFSETQ come from the germline V gene. The CDR3 extends over 13 amino acids. The CDR3 DNA sequence: TGCGCCAGCAGGGGACAGGTCAACAATGAGCAGTTCTTC. Its translation: CASRGQVNNEQFF.

This clonotype was recorded many times. This chain joins TRBV7-9 and TRBJ2-7, with TRBD1 identical over 8 bases. The junction had 7 bases not matched to a gene; V was cut back by 1 base and J by 11 bases. In germline, CDR1 is SEHNR, CDR2 FQNEAQ (reference sequence). This CDR3 comprises 13 residues. The CDR3 reads CASSLVGPGGKYF. DNA for the CDR3: TGTGCCAGCAGCTTAGTGGGCCCAGGGGGCAAGTACTTC.

This clonotype has at least ten counts. The rearrangement joins TRBV12-3 or TRBV12-4 to TRBJ1-1; D is unclear. The V gene lost 9 bases and the J gene lost 3 bases, with 11 bases spanning the gap. The CDR3 contains 12 residues. The CDR3 DNA follows: TGTGCCAGTAGAGTTACCTACACTGAAGCTTTCTTT. Residues: CASRVTYTEAFF.

This clonotype was seen a handful of times. The gene calls are TRBV6-2 or TRBV6-3 and TRBJ2-5; no clear D gene. Per germline, CDR1 MNHEY and CDR2 SVGEGT. Trimming stripped 2 bases from V and 4 bases from J, with 8 bases between. The CDR3 spans 13 residues. The CDR3 nucleotides read TGTGCCAGCAGTTACGGGTGGCGAGAGACCCAGTACTTC. It translates to CASSYGWRETQYF.

This clonotype was counted a few times. This chain uses TRBV5-1 with TRBJ1-1; 8 nucleotides agree with TRBD1. The germline V gene encodes CDR1 SGHRS and CDR2 YFSETQ. The V segment lost 4 bases and the J segment 0 bases; nucleotides outside the gene matches: 5. The CDR3 extends over 15 amino acids. The CDR3, as DNA: TGCGCCAGCAGCCCTGGGACAGGAATGAACACTGAAGCTTTCTTT. This translates into CASSPGTGMNTEAFF.

This clonotype showed up just a few times. The V gene is TRBV7-2, the J gene TRBJ2-2; D uncertain. CDR3 length equals 14 residues. Germline V gene sequence: CDR1 SGHTA, CDR2 FQGNSA. Trimming removed 0 bases from V and 3 bases from J, with 5 bases in between. In DNA form, the CDR3 reads TGTGCCAGCAGCTTAGCGGTTGACACCGGGGAGCTGTTTTTT. This codes for CASSLAVDTGELFF.

This clonotype was observed a few times. The rearrangement links TRBV14 to TRBJ2-2; D is possibly TRBD1 or TRBD2 (5 bases each). The V gene's germline CDR1 is SGHDN and CDR2 FVKESK. The CDR3 totals 15 residues. V shed 2 bases and J shed 5 bases, with 12 bases lying between them. The CDR3, as DNA: TGTGCCAGCAGCCAAACTAGGGGCCGGACCGGGGAGCTGTTTTTT. Amino acid sequence: CASSQTRGRTGELFF.

This clonotype was found a few times. The chain carries TRBV28 and TRBJ2-1; D is uncertain. Germline CDR1 reads MDHEN; CDR2 reads SYDVKM. V was trimmed by 2 bases and J by 1 base, leaving 6 bases between them. CDR3 length equals 14 residues. The DNA of the CDR3 is TGTGCCAGCAGTTTAACGGGTTCCTACAATGAGCAGTTCTTC. Amino acid sequence: CASSLTGSYNEQFF.

The table lists this clonotype with many counts. The chain carries TRBV7-2 and TRBJ2-7; 7 positions agree with TRBD2. This CDR3 contains 15 residues. Looked up from germline, CDR1 is SGHTA and CDR2 is FQGNSA. Losses at the gene ends were 3 bases for V and 5 bases for J; bases not matched to a gene: 10. CDR3 in DNA: TGTGCCAGCAGCTTTACCTGGTCGGGGGGTCACGAGCAGTACGTC. It yields the protein CASSFTWSGGHEQYV.

The genes are TRBV21-1 and TRBJ2-3. TRBV21-1 is reported as a pseudogene. The CDR3 totals 15 residues. CDR3: CASRRIGASTDTQYF. In DNA, the CDR3 is TGTGCCAGCAGGAGAATCGGGGCTAGCACAGATACGCAGTATTTT.

This clonotype was detected a few times. This chain uses TRBV10-3 with TRBJ2-1, with 7 bases that match TRBD2. The CDR3 length is 12 residues. Germline-derived CDR1 and CDR2 are ENHRY and SYGVKD. Losses at the gene ends were 8 bases for V and 5 bases for J; bases not matched to a gene: 3. CDR3 bases: TGTGCCATCGGAGCGGGGAACAATGAGCAGTTCTTC. Protein product: CAIGAGNNEQFF.

This clonotype was counted many times. This chain uses TRBV20-1 with TRBJ2-3; no definite D call. Deletions cut 3 bases from V and 0 bases from J, with 7 bases between. The CDR3 is made up of 13 amino acids. Germline CDR1 and CDR2: DFQATT and SNEGSKA (reference sequence). CDR3 loop: CSARRPSTDTQYF. The CDR3 coding sequence is TGCAGTGCTAGGCGTCCCAGCACAGATACGCAGTATTTT.

At least ten counts were recorded for this clonotype. The chain uses TRBV6-5 and TRBJ1-4; D possibly corresponds to TRBD1 (5 bases). CDR1 and CDR2 from the germline V gene are MNHEY and SVGAGI. The V end lost 6 bases, the J end lost 0 bases, and 14 bases lay between the germline ends. The CDR3 is 16 amino acids. CDR3 protein: CASSPGGAATNEKLFF. CDR3 DNA sequence: TGTGCCAGCAGCCCAGGCGGGGCGGCAACTAATGAAAAACTGTTTTTT.

This clonotype was counted ten times or more. The chain joins TRBV7-9 to TRBJ2-7; possibly TRBD1 or TRBD2 for D (5 bases each). This CDR3 has 15 residues. The V end lost 5 bases, the J end lost 0 bases, and 14 bases lay between the germline ends. CDR1 SEHNR and CDR2 FQNEAQ come from the germline V gene (reference sequence). CDR3 nucleotides: TGTGCCAGCAGCCCCCGGGACCGACGCTCCTACGAGCAGTACTTC. It yields the protein CASSPRDRRSYEQYF.

This clonotype was seen many times. The J gene is TRBJ2-2, the V gene TRBV4-3; TRBD1 matches at 7 bases. Per the germline V gene, CDR1 is LGHNA and CDR2 is YSLEER. The J segment lost 4 bases and the V segment lost 3 bases, leaving 8 bases of the junction unmatched. CDR3 length: 16 residues. The DNA of the CDR3 is TGCGCCAGCAGCCACATCAACAGGGGCGGCACCGGGGAGCTGTTTTTT. Translation gives CASSHINRGGTGELFF.

A few counts support this clonotype. Written as DNA, the CDR3 is TGTGCCAGCAATACTCCTAGCGGGGGGACCCTTATCACAGATACGCAGTATTTT. Its protein product is CASNTPSGGTLITDTQYF. The chain joins TRBV6-5 to TRBJ2-3; 11 nucleotides match TRBD2. Germline V lookup: CDR1 MNHEY, CDR2 SVGAGI. The CDR3 totals 18 residues. With 7 bases clipped from V and 2 bases from J, the junction kept 14 bases outside the gene matches.

This clonotype was seen at least ten times. V and J are TRBV5-1 and TRBJ2-3; 8 bases are a match to TRBD1. The CDR3 is 17 residues long. V lost 1 base, J lost 0 bases, and 7 bases stayed unmatched. Germline CDR1 reads SGHRS; CDR2 reads YFSETQ. The CDR3 reads CASSLITGGFSTDTQYF. The CDR3 coding sequence is TGCGCCAGCAGCTTGATAACAGGGGGATTTAGCACAGATACGCAGTATTTT.

There are a few counts of this clonotype. For the CDR3, the DNA is TGTGCCAGCAGTGAAGTTTGGGGTGATTCACCCCTCCACTTT. It yields the protein CASSEVWGDSPLHF. This chain uses TRBV6-1 with TRBJ1-6, with D unclear. Germline CDR1 MNHNS, CDR2 SASEGT. This CDR3 has 14 amino acids. Trimming cost V 1 base and J 8 bases, with 9 bases left between them.

In this sample, this clonotype turned up many times. The gene calls are TRBV4-3 and TRBJ2-7; a possible D gene is TRBD2 (5 bases). The germline gives CDR1 LGHNA, CDR2 YSLEER. Trimming took off 3 bases at V and 1 base at J, with 13 bases between the two ends. CDR3 length: 15 amino acids. For the CDR3, the DNA is TGCGCCAGCAGCCAGGCCAGCGGTTGGTCCTACGAGCAGTACTTC. This encodes CASSQASGWSYEQYF.

V is TRBV6-1 and J is TRBJ1-1, with D perhaps matching TRBD1 (6 bases). CDR3 length equals 15 residues. Trimming shortened V by 4 bases and J by 3 bases, and 15 bases separated the two germline ends. Germline V gene sequence: CDR1 MNHNS, CDR2 SASEGT. The CDR3 here is CASSVDRFGDTEAFF. The CDR3 DNA follows: TGTGCCAGCAGTGTAGACAGGTTTGGGGACACTGAAGCTTTCTTT.

This clonotype was counted at least ten times. This chain connects TRBV7-9 to TRBJ1-5; 8 positions agree with TRBD1. Germline V CDR1 and CDR2: SEHNR, FQNEAQ (reference sequence). The CDR3 is 14 amino acids. V trimming: 4 bases; J trimming: 9 bases; junction bases outside the gene matches: 8. The DNA of the CDR3 is TGTGCCAGCAGCTCACGGACAGGGTCTGGGCCCCAGCATTTT. Translated, it gives CASSSRTGSGPQHF.

The V call is TRBV28, the J call TRBJ1-4; D is possibly TRBD1 (6 bases). This CDR3 comprises 16 residues. V dropped 7 bases and J dropped 8 bases, with 23 bases sitting between them. Germline-derived CDR1 and CDR2 are MDHEN and SYDVKM. The CDR3 coding sequence is TGTGCCAGCAACCCCCAAGACACCCAGGGGTGGGAAAAACTGTTTTTT. Its translation: CASNPQDTQGWEKLFF.

This clonotype was seen many times. CDR3 in amino acids: CASSSVPPSEQYF. CDR3 DNA: TGTGCCAGCAGCAGTGTCCCCCCCAGCGAGCAGTACTTC. The chain carries TRBV5-4 and TRBJ2-7; D is unclear. Trimming removed 4 bases at V and 6 bases at J, with 14 bases between. The CDR3 has 13 amino acids. Germline CDR1 SGHNT, CDR2 YYREEE (reference sequence).

This clonotype was recorded many times. The chain couples TRBV7-9 to TRBJ2-1, with 8 bases that match TRBD2. Germline V gene lookup returns CDR1 SEHNR and CDR2 FQNEAQ (reference sequence). This CDR3 comprises 16 residues. J was trimmed by 5 bases and V by 1 base; bases with no gene match: 7. Here the CDR3 reads CASSLGTSSRNNEQFF. As DNA, the CDR3 is TGTGCCAGCAGCTTAGGGACTAGCAGCAGGAACAATGAGCAGTTCTTC.

The table lists this clonotype with many counts. The chain carries TRBV20-1 and TRBJ1-2; weak D call: TRBD1 (6 bases). V dropped 0 bases and J dropped 6 bases, with 23 bases sitting between them. CDR3 length: 17 residues. Germline-derived CDR1 and CDR2 are DFQATT and SNEGSKA (reference sequence). The CDR3 region is CSARDGQRQDLRHGYTF. The CDR3 DNA is TGCAGTGCTAGAGATGGTCAACGACAGGACTTGCGGCATGGCTACACCTTC.

This chain links TRBV7-9 with TRBJ1-1, with unresolved D. The CDR3 runs 15 residues. Germline CDR1 SEHNR, CDR2 FQNEAQ (reference sequence). Trimming left V 5 bases short and J 4 bases short, with 17 bases between. CDR3 sequence (DNA): TGTGCCAGCAGCCCCGCGGGGAGGTTGGGCACTGAAGCTTTCTTT. Translated: CASSPAGRLGTEAFF.

The rearrangement links TRBV5-1 to TRBJ1-1; the match to TRBD1 covers 7 bases. The CDR3 is made up of 13 amino acids. Germline lookup yields CDR1 SGHRS and CDR2 YFSETQ. With V trimmed by 0 bases and J by 6 bases, 2 bases remained unmatched. The CDR3 sequence is CASSLGTGAEAFF. CDR3 nucleotide sequence: TGCGCCAGCAGCTTGGGTACAGGGGCTGAAGCTTTCTTT.